These 12 T cell receptor beta chains were sequenced from one sample in a study of blood T cell repertoires in COVID-19 (dated by TCRdb to the early 2020s). The library relied on the immunoSEQ multiplex PCR assay. The table was pulled from immuneACCESS by TCRdb, which kept in-frame rearrangements only. Such tables lose some clones; where checked, under half of the loss comes from unresolved V genes, and the rest has no known cause. This sample holds 85,000 to 130,000 clones; over 75% were observed only once. The ten biggest clones cover roughly 6% of the sample. The sample comprised peripheral blood. The receptor set was obtained from a woman aged 55-70 years with acute or convalescent COVID-19.

This clone was counted only a few times. The chain combines TRBV10-3 with TRBJ1-5, with D possibly matching TRBD1 (5 bases). The CDR3 is 14 amino acids. CDR1 is ENHRY and CDR2 is SYGVKD in the germline V gene. V was clipped by 8 bases and J by 6 bases, with 17 bases between them. Here the CDR3 DNA reads TGTGCCATCGGGAGGGGCAGGGAAGGTCAGCCCCAGCATTTT. Translating gives CAIGRGREGQPQHF.

The V gene is TRBV5-1, the J gene TRBJ1-2, with 7 positions matching TRBD1. The CDR3 extends over 16 amino acids. The germline V gene has CDR1 SGHRS and CDR2 YFSETQ. V lost 0 bases to trimming and J lost 5 bases; unmatched junction nucleotides: 10. The CDR3 here is CASSLGLGTVGYGYTF. CDR3 DNA sequence: TGCGCCAGCAGCTTGGGGCTAGGGACAGTTGGGTATGGCTACACCTTC. Complete variable domain (other parts from reference TRBV5-1 and TRBJ1-2): KAGVTQTPRYLIKTRGQQVTLSCSPISGHRSVSWYQQTPGQGLQFLFEYFSETQRNKGNFPGRFSGRQFSNSRSEMNVSTLELGDSALYLCASSLGLGTVGYGYTFGSGTRLTVV.

This clone was seen more than once but under ten times. The CDR3 sequence: CASSLAGYGYTF. CDR3 nucleotides: TGTGCCAGCAGCTTGGCGGGTTATGGCTACACCTTC. The J gene is TRBJ1-2, the V gene TRBV5-4; unclear D gene. The V gene's germline CDR1 is SGHNT and CDR2 YYREEE (reference sequence). The CDR3 has 12 amino acids. V was pared by 0 bases and J by 5 bases, with 5 bases between.

This clone has a single count. V and J are TRBV15 and TRBJ2-2; unclear D gene. The V gene's germline CDR1 is LNHNV and CDR2 YYDKDF (reference sequence). This CDR3 comprises 14 residues. V was pared by 0 bases and J by 8 bases, with 10 bases between. CDR3 nucleotides: TGTGCCACCAGCAGAGAAGGCGGAGCGGGGGAGCTGTTTTTT. Its translation: CATSREGGAGELFF.

The chain joins TRBV19 to TRBJ1-2, with TRBD1 identical over 8 bases. The CDR3 spans 13 residues. Trimming removed 4 bases from V and 8 bases from J; junction bases left unmatched: 6. Germline V gives CDR1 LNHDA, CDR2 SQIVND (reference sequence). In nucleotides, the CDR3 is TGTGCCAGTAGTAGACAGGGGACCGGAGGCTACACCTTC. As protein: CASSRQGTGGYTF.

The rearrangement joins TRBV12-3 or TRBV12-4 to TRBJ1-2; the match to TRBD1 covers 7 bases. Trimming took 5 bases from V and 6 from J; bases not matched to a gene: 6. The CDR3 extends over 13 amino acids. CDR3 nucleotide sequence: TGTGCCAGCAGTGGGGACAGATTTCATGGCTACACCTTC. This codes for CASSGDRFHGYTF.

The chain couples TRBV27 to TRBJ2-5, with TRBD2 matching 7 bases. CDR1 MNHEY and CDR2 SMNVEV come from the germline V gene (reference sequence). J gave up 5 bases and V 3 bases, and 3 bases lay outside the gene matches. The CDR3 loop spans 13 amino acids. The CDR3, as DNA: TGTGCCAGCAGTTTCGCAGCGGGGGAGACCCAGTACTTC. Its protein product is CASSFAAGETQYF.

V is TRBV7-9 and J is TRBJ1-4; TRBD1 aligns across 8 bases. CDR3 length equals 14 residues. V lost 3 bases, J lost 5 bases, and 2 bases stayed unmatched. The germline V gene has CDR1 SEHNR and CDR2 FQNEAQ (reference sequence). The CDR3 protein is CASSLTGANEKLFF. The CDR3 nucleotides are TGTGCCAGCAGCTTGACAGGGGCGAATGAAAAACTGTTTTTT.

The chain recombines TRBV10-1 with TRBJ2-3; 9 nucleotides agree with TRBD2. Germline CDR1 reads WNHNN; CDR2 reads SYGVQD (reference sequence). The V segment lost 6 bases and the J segment 3 bases; nucleotides outside the gene matches: 7. This CDR3 spans 15 amino acids. The CDR3 nucleotides read TGCGCCAGCAGCCAAGCGGGAGGTCGTACAGATACGCAGTATTTT. Protein product: CASSQAGGRTDTQYF.

The genes are TRBV7-8 and TRBJ2-7; D is possibly TRBD1 (5 bases). Trimming shortened V by 10 bases and J by 4 bases, and 17 bases separated the two germline ends. Per the germline V gene, CDR1 is SGHVS and CDR2 is FQNEAQ. The CDR3 contains 13 residues. Here the CDR3 DNA reads TGTGCCACCTCCGGTTCTTCAGGGTACGAGCAGTACTTC. As protein: CATSGSSGYEQYF.

This sequence joins TRBV3-1 (or the pseudogene TRBV3-2) and TRBJ1-4; 8 bases fit TRBD1. V dropped 1 base and J dropped 7; count of bases not matched to a gene: 5. Per the germline V gene, CDR1 is LGHDT and CDR2 is YNNKEL (reference sequence). The CDR3 has 15 residues. Here the CDR3 DNA reads TGTGCCAGCAGCCAAGGTCGGACAGGGTTTGAAAAACTGTTTTTT. Its protein is CASSQGRTGFEKLFF.

This sequence joins TRBV9 and TRBJ2-1; 11 bases align to TRBD2. The CDR3 spans 16 residues. The germline CDR1 and CDR2 sequences are SGDLS and YYNGEE. Losses at the gene ends were 3 bases for V and 8 bases for J; bases not matched to a gene: 10. The CDR3 coding sequence is TGTGCCAGCAGCGCGCTTACTAGCGGGAGAGTCGATGAGCAGTTCTTC. Translation: CASSALTSGRVDEQFF.